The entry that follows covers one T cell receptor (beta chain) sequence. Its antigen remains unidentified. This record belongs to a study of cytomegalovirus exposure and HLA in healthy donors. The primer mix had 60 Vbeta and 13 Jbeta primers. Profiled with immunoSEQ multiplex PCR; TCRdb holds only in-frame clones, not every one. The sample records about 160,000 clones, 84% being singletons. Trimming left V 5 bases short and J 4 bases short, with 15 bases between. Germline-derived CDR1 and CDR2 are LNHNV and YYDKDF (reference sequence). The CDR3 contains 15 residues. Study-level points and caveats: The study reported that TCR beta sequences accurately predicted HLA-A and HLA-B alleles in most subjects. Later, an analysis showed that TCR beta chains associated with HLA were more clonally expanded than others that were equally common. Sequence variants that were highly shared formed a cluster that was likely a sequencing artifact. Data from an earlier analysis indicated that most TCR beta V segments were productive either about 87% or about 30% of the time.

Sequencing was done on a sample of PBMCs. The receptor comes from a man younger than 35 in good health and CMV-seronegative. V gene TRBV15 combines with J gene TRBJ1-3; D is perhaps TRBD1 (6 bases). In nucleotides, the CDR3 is TGTGCCACCAGCGGCCGCCCAGGGGTAGGAAACACCATATATTTT. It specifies CATSGRPGVGNTIYF. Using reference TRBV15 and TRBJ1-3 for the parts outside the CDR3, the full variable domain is DAMVIQNPRYQVTQFGKPVTLSCSQTLNHNVMYWYQQKSSQAPKLLFHYYDKDFNNEADTPDNFQSRRPNTSFCFLDIRSPGLGDTAMYLCATSGRPGVGNTIYFGEGSWLTVV.